The 7 T cell receptor beta chains presented below share a single source sample, sequenced in a study of blood T cell repertoires in COVID-19. The table came from immunoSEQ multiplex PCR; TCRdb's copy has only in-frame clones and leaves some out. Of approximately 160,000 clones in the sample, around 84% were seen once. Material: PBMCs or T cells enriched from blood (not recorded which). These receptors all stem from a man aged 45-60 years who had recovered from COVID-19.

The chain uses TRBV11-3 and TRBJ2-5; TRBD2 might be the D (6 bases). This CDR3 is 13 amino acids long. Deletions cut 5 bases from V and 5 bases from J, with 12 bases between. The V gene's germline CDR1 is SGHNT and CDR2 YENEEA. The CDR3 loop is CASSGTGGETQYF. CDR3 in DNA: TGTGCCAGCAGCGGCACTGGGGGGGAGACCCAGTACTTC.

The chain carries TRBV21-1 and TRBJ1-2; the table's D call, TRBD1, was not checked against the DNA. TRBV21-1 is a recognized pseudogene. This CDR3 is built from 14 residues. CDR3 bases: TGTGCCAGCAGCCCTACAGGGTTGGGGGAAGGCTACACCTTC. Translation gives CASSPTGLGEGYTF.

The chain employs TRBV6-1 and TRBJ2-3; TRBD1 agrees at 10 bases. The CDR3 sequence is 16 residues long. Germline CDR1 and CDR2: MNHNS and SASEGT. The junction had 6 bases not matched to a gene; V was cut back by 4 bases and J by 2 bases. CDR3: CASSVDRGRITDTQYF. In nucleotides, the CDR3 is TGTGCCAGCAGTGTTGACAGGGGGCGCATCACAGATACGCAGTATTTT.

This clone was found a few times. The chain is built from TRBV12-3 or TRBV12-4 and TRBJ2-7, with D perhaps matching TRBD1 (6 bases). Trimming shortened V by 6 bases and J by 4 bases, and 13 bases separated the two germline ends. CDR3 length: 13 amino acids. CDR3 DNA: TGTGCCAGCAGGAGGACAGATTGGTACGAGCAGTACTTC. Its protein product is CASRRTDWYEQYF.

This clone showed up just once. The chain carries TRBV19 and TRBJ1-2, with D perhaps TRBD1 (6 bases). This CDR3 has 16 residues. CDR1 is LNHDA and CDR2 is SQIVND in the germline V gene (reference sequence). The ends were cut back, 3 bases at V and 5 bases at J, with 19 bases in the middle. Written as DNA, the CDR3 is TGTGCCAGTAGTATCGGGGGGGCAGGTGTCCCGTATGGCTACACCTTC. This sequence encodes CASSIGGAGVPYGYTF.

This clone has a single count. This rearrangement joins TRBV6-4 to TRBJ2-5; TRBD2 matches at 8 bases. Germline values: CDR1 MRHNA, CDR2 SNTAGT. J was trimmed by 1 base and V by 0 bases; bases with no gene match: 7. The CDR3 is 17 amino acids. In DNA form, the CDR3 reads TGTGCCAGCAGTGACTCTAGGAAGCGGGGGCCCCAAGAGACCCAGTACTTC. This codes for CASSDSRKRGPQETQYF.

The chain combines TRBV7-2 with TRBJ1-5; D might be TRBD1 (6 bases). The CDR3 totals 14 residues. The V end was cut by 4 bases, the J end by 2 bases, with 9 bases between. From germline, CDR1 is SGHTA and CDR2 FQGNSA. CDR3 residues: CASSSRTGNQPQHF. CDR3 sequence (DNA): TGTGCCAGCAGCTCCCGGACAGGCAATCAGCCCCAGCATTTT.